This TCR beta chain was observed in a study of blood T cell repertoires in COVID-19. Across the study: Material from acute and convalescent COVID-19 was sourced from the United States, Italy and Spain. T cells, B-cell-depleted T cells, or PBMCs supplied cDNA or gDNA.

There are a few counts of this clone. One Seattle source followed patients from active infection through their disease course. Original processing methods: The authors estimated nucleated cell counts from reference gene primer amplification. Profiling relied on immunoSEQ multiplex PCR, and the TCRdb table lists in-frame clones only, not all of them. That table is the source of V, J and clone size, and D and trimming were worked out from the DNA. This table has 200,000 to 300,000 clones, roughly 85% appearing once. Sample: peripheral blood. The sequence derives from a man in his fifties or sixties with COVID-19, enrolled during active disease.

The CDR3 sequence: CASSRGYSNQPQHF. The CDR3 region has the DNA TGTGCCAGCTCTCGGGGTTATAGCAATCAGCCCCAGCATTTT. The J gene is TRBJ1-5, the V gene TRBV2; D remains unclear. V was shortened by 8 bases and J by 0 bases, with 11 bases between the two germline ends. Germline V gene data show CDR1 as SNHLY and CDR2 as FYNNEI. The CDR3 has 14 residues.